This TCR beta chain was identified in a study of blood T cell repertoires in COVID-19. The Seattle patients joined while their infection was active and were tracked longitudinally afterward. CDR3 length: 14 amino acids. Germline V gene sequence: CDR1 SNHLY, CDR2 FYNNEI. Trimming shortened V by 4 bases and J by 0 bases, and 9 bases separated the two germline ends. Methods used by the authors: Reference gene primer amplification gave estimated nucleated cell counts. The protocol was immunoSEQ multiplex PCR, while the TCRdb copy is restricted to in-frame clones and leaves out a portion. Clone size and the V and J calls come from that table; the DNA yielded D and trimming. Of about 150,000 clones detected, 83% appear once; the ten largest clones hold around 10%.

The chain is built from TRBV2 and TRBJ1-1, with D unresolved. This sequence was found in a woman aged 55-70 years with COVID-19, enrolled during active disease. Sequencing was performed on peripheral blood. For the CDR3, the DNA is TGTGCCAGCAGTGCTGTGCGGATGAACACTGAAGCTTTCTTT. This codes for CASSAVRMNTEAFF.